These T cell receptor beta chains were read from a single sample in a study of beta chain features in type 1 diabetes. The protocol was immunoSEQ multiplex PCR, while the TCRdb copy is restricted to in-frame clones and leaves out a portion. Of about 400,000 clones in the sample, 10% to 15% are singletons; the top ten hold 0.017%. Material for sequencing was naive CD4+ T cells from blood. Receptors were obtained from a man between 18 and 29 years old in good health. Each CDR3 is given with its conserved first and last residue. Fields, in order: V gene, J gene, D gene, clone size, CDR3 DNA, CDR3 protein. The D gene is left open where the match is weak. Only part of the rows carry a size: once, few, many, or a class if the clone is expanded.

TRBV7-3	TRBJ1-2	TRBD1	few	TGTGCCAGCAGCTCAGTCCCGGGACAGGGGACGTCAGCGGGTATCTATGGCTACACCTTC	CASSSVPGQGTSAGIYGYTF
TRBV6-5	TRBJ1-3	.	few	TGTGCCAGCACTGGCGGAGGCTCTGGAAACACCATATATTTT	CASTGGGSGNTIYF
TRBV7-9	TRBJ2-7	.	.	TGTGCCAGCAGCCTATCCGGGATTACCTACGAGCAGTACTTC	CASSLSGITYEQYF
TRBV11-2	TRBJ2-1	.	.	TGTGCCAGCAGCTTAGACAGCAATGAGCAGTTCTTC	CASSLDSNEQFF
TRBV9	TRBJ2-1	.	.	TGTGCCAGCAGCGTAGCCGGGGGCGGGGGAACAAATGAGCAGTTCTTC	CASSVAGGGGTNEQFF
TRBV9	TRBJ2-3	TRBD2	.	TGTGCCAGCCGGGGGGGAGGCGGACCCACAGATACGCAGTATTTT	CASRGGGGPTDTQYF
TRBV9	TRBJ1-2	TRBD1	few	TGTGCCAGCAGAGATCCTCGGGACAGGGGAGGTGGCTACACCTTC	CASRDPRDRGGGYTF
TRBV6-6	TRBJ1-3	.	.	TGTGCCAGCAGTTACCCCAAGGGGCAGGGCTGGTCCACCATATATTTT	CASSYPKGQGWSTIYF
TRBV7-2	TRBJ2-1	TRBD2	.	TGTGCCAGCAGCTTAGTAGCGGGAGAAGGTAATGAGCAGTTCTTC	CASSLVAGEGNEQFF
TRBV28	TRBJ2-1	TRBD2	.	TGTGCCAGCAGTTCTCTAGCGGGCCCCAATGAGCAGTTCTTC	CASSSLAGPNEQFF